This T cell receptor (beta chain) appears in the sequencing data of a study of T-cell reconstitution after alpha-beta-depleted transplantation in children. General observations from the study: Several patients had high TCRbeta diversity at day 60; it came from surviving recipient T cells and thymic progenitors.

A TCRbeta library incorporating unique molecular identifiers was prepared. TCRdb reprocessed the PCR reads via MiXCR and lists one record per CDR3 protein. The repertoire has some 600,000 distinct CDR3 sequences, roughly 13% of them found once; the top ten carry around 2.2%. The CDR3 has 13 amino acids. Trimming cost V 3 bases and J 5 bases, with 7 bases left between them. Germline lookup yields CDR1 MDHEN and CDR2 SYDVKM. This clonotype has ten or more counts. What it binds is unknown. The TCR was taken from a male patient between 10 and 17 years old who had a stem cell transplant for acute myeloid leukemia, so the T cells may come from the graft donor. The V call is TRBV28, the J call TRBJ2-2; a weak D match, TRBD2 (5 bases). The input for sequencing was PBMCs, mostly from graft donor cells, taken 360 days after TCRalphabeta/CD19-depleted stem cell transplant. Here the CDR3 DNA reads TGTGCCAGCAGTTTTCGGGGTACCGGGGAGCTGTTTTTT. It specifies CASSFRGTGELFF. The full variable domain, in which reference TRBV28 and TRBJ2-2 provide the parts outside the CDR3, is DVKVTQSSRYLVKRTGEKVFLECVQDMDHENMFWYRQDPGLGLRLIYFSYDVKMKEKGDIPEGYSVSREKKERFSLILESASTNQTSMYLCASSFRGTGELFFGEGSRLTVL.